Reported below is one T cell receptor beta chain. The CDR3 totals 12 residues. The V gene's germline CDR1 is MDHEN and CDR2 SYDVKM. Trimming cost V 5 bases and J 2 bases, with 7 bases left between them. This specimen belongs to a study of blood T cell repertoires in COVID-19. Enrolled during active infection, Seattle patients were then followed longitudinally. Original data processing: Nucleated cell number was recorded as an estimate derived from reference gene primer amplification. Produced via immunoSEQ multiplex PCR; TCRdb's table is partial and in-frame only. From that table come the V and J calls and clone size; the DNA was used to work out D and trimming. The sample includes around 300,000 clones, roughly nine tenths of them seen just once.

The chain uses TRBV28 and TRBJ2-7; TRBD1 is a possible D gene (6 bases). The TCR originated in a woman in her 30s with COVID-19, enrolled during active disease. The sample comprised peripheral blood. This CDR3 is CASSQGTYEQYF. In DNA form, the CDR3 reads TGTGCCAGCAGTCAGGGGACCTACGAGCAGTACTTC.